This record covers a single T cell receptor (beta chain). Its target is unknown. Germline CDR1 SGHTA, CDR2 FQGNSA. The ends lost 1 base at V and 3 bases at J; junction bases unmatched: 4. This CDR3 region has 15 residues. The authors extracted at least 6 micrograms of total RNA per sample. This entry is derived from a study of blood T cells in healthy people across ages. Findings of the study overall: TCR beta diversity, measured per million T cells, fell in a roughly linear way with age.

Through a sample-barcoded 5' primer and a J-beta primer mix, a second PCR was run for roughly 7 to 11 cycles. Sequencing recovered at least 3 million CDR3-containing paired-end reads from each sample. Using its own MiXCR run on the 5' RACE reads, TCRdb lists one record per CDR3 protein. The sample has about 570,000 distinct CDR3 sequences; 25% to 30% are singletons. The TCR was taken from a woman between 65 and 79 years old in good health. This chain joins TRBV7-2 and TRBJ2-7; 9 nucleotides match TRBD1. Specimen: blood. CDR3 in amino acids: CASSLGDRGYYEQYF. DNA of the CDR3: TGTGCCAGCAGCTTAGGCGACAGGGGGTACTACGAGCAGTACTTC.